One TCR beta chain is described in this entry. The record originates from a study of blood T cell repertoires in COVID-19. Study-wide context: The United States, Italy and Spain were the sources of the acute and convalescent COVID-19 samples.

The repertoire was sequenced with immunoSEQ multiplex PCR; TCRdb's copy has only in-frame clones and lacks some. This sample has over 150,000 clones, with around 84% found just once. The V end lost 2 bases, the J end lost 4 bases, and 15 bases lay between the germline ends. Germline V gene lookup returns CDR1 SEHNR and CDR2 FQNEAQ (reference sequence). This CDR3 has 15 residues. Input material: peripheral blood. This TCR derives from a middle-aged man with active or convalescent COVID-19. The chain joins TRBV7-9 to TRBJ2-7, with TRBD2 as a possible D gene (5 bases). Here the CDR3 DNA reads TGTGCCAGCAGCTTACCAGGCAGGAGGACTTACGAGCAGTACTTC. The encoded protein is CASSLPGRRTYEQYF.